This T cell receptor beta chain was identified in a study of PD-L1 blockade in urothelial cancer. Looking at the study overall: T cells numbered a median of 141,255 in the blood samples.

Germline lookup yields CDR1 MNHNY and CDR2 SVGAGI (reference sequence). The V segment lost 7 bases and the J segment 2 bases; nucleotides outside the gene matches: 5. The CDR3 covers 16 residues. This clone was detected once. Some clones are missing from TCRdb's copy, which holds only in-frame ones; the method was immunoSEQ multiplex PCR. The sample has fewer than 25,000 clones; roughly 87% are singletons. The sample in question was PBMCs, obtained around atezolizumab (anti-PD-L1) treatment. The rearrangement links TRBV6-6 to TRBJ2-1; TRBD2 aligns across 13 bases. This sequence was found in a man between 45 and 60 years old with urothelial cancer. The CDR3 DNA sequence: TGTGCCAGCATCCAACTAGCGGGAGGGCCCTACAATGAGCAGTTCTTC. Protein: CASIQLAGGPYNEQFF.